This T cell receptor beta chain was recorded in a study of cytomegalovirus exposure and HLA in healthy donors. Findings of the study overall: The study listed 150 to 200 cytomegalovirus-associated TCR beta chains.

The PCR ran on 60 Vbeta and 13 Jbeta primers. Measured with immunoSEQ multiplex PCR; TCRdb has only the in-frame clones, and not every one. This table has approximately 150,000 clones, over 70% appearing once. As for this clone: The antigen is not known.

V lost 4 bases to trimming and J lost 7 bases, with 15 bases between them. This CDR3 contains 14 residues. The V gene's germline CDR1 is SGHTS and CDR2 YDEGEE. Sequencing used PBMCs. This sequence originates from a middle-aged woman in good health and CMV-seronegative. The V and J genes are TRBV5-8 and TRBJ1-5; tentative D call: TRBD1 (6 bases). In DNA, the CDR3 is TGTGCCAGCAGCCTAAACAGGGTCGACCAGCCCCAGCATTTT. This codes for CASSLNRVDQPQHF.